This T cell receptor (beta chain) was documented in a study of cytomegalovirus exposure and HLA in healthy donors. Points from the study as a whole: Earlier analysis found most TCR beta V segments productive about 90% or about 30% of the time. Among TCR beta chains, those listed as cytomegalovirus-associated numbered around 180.

PCR used 60 Vbeta primers and 13 Jbeta primers. Assay used: immunoSEQ multiplex PCR; TCRdb lists only in-frame clones, some missing. The data contain some 130,000 clones, around 81% of them singletons. V lost 4 bases and J 14 bases, leaving 23 bases between the germline ends. Germline CDR1 reads SGHTA; CDR2 reads FQGTGA. This CDR3 region has 14 residues. As to this clone: What it binds is not known.

The sequenced sample consisted of PBMCs. The sequence derives from a woman in her forties or fifties in good health and CMV-seronegative. The rearrangement links TRBV7-3 to TRBJ1-2; possibly TRBD1 for D (5 bases). The CDR3 nucleotides read TGTGCCAGCAGCTCGAACCGGGACTACGGAATTATAACCTTC. Protein product: CASSSNRDYGIITF.